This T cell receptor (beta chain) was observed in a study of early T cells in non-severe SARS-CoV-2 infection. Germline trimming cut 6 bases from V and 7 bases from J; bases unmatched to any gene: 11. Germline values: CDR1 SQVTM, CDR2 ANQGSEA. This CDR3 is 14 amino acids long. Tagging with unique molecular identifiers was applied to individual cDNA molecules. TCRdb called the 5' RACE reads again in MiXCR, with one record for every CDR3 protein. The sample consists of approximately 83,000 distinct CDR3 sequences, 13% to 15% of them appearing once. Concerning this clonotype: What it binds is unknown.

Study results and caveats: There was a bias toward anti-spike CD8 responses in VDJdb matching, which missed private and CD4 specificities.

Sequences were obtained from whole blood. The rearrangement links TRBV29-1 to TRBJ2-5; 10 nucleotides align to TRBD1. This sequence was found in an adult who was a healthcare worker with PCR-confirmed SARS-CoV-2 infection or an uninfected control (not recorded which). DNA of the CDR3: TGCAGCGTCCCAATGGACAGGGGGAAAGGGACCCAGTACTTC. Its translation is CSVPMDRGKGTQYF.